The clone carrying this TCR beta chain was found a few times. What it binds is not known. This sample was taken from a study of T cells in Graves' hyperthyroidism and ophthalmopathy. Overall study findings and caveats: The blood repertoire included most of the expanded thyroid clonotypes above 0.001.

The CDR3 runs to 16 residues. Trimming removed 9 bases from V and 2 bases from J; junction bases left unmatched: 13. The germline gives CDR1 LNHDA, CDR2 SQIVND (reference sequence). It was RNA transcripts that yielded the amplified TCR beta CDR3 regions. Researchers ran a first-round RT-PCR on the TCR CDR3 using the HTBI primer set. TCRdb re-analysed the multiplex PCR reads in MiXCR, keeping a single row per CDR3 protein. The sample comprises about 550,000 distinct CDR3 sequences, about 20% of which are singletons, and 26% rests with the top ten. This clonotype was sampled from a man aged 18 to 35 with Graves' hyperthyroidism. The material sequenced was blood. V usage is TRBV19 and J usage is TRBJ1-5; 7 nucleotides line up with TRBD1. The CDR3: CASTSYRGTGNQPQHF. The CDR3, as DNA: TGTGCCAGCACCTCATATAGAGGGACAGGCAATCAGCCCCAGCATTTT.